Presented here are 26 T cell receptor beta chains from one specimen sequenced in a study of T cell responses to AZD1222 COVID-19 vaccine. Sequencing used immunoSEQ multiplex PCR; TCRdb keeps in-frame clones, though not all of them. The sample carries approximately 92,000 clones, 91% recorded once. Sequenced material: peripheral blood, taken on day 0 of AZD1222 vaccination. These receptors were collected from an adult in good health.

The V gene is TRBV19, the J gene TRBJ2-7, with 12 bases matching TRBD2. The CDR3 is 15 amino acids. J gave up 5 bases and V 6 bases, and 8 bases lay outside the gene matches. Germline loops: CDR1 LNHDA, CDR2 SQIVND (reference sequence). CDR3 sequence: CASSSLAGGFHEQYF. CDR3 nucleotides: TGTGCCAGTAGCTCACTAGCGGGAGGTTTCCACGAGCAGTACTTC.

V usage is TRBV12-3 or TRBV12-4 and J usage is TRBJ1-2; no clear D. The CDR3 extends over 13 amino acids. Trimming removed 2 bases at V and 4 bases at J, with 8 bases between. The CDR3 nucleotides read TGTGCCAGCAGTTTACCGACGGCCTATGGCTACACCTTC. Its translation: CASSLPTAYGYTF.

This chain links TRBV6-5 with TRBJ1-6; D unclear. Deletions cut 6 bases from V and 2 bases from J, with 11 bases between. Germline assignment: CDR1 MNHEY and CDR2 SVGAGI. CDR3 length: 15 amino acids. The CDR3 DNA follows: TGTGCCAGCAGGGGTCTGACCCCCTATAATTCACCCCTCCACTTT. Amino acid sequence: CASRGLTPYNSPLHF.

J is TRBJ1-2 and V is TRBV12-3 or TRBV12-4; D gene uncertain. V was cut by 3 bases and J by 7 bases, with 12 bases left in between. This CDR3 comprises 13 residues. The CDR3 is CASSLSMVLGYTF. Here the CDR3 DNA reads TGTGCCAGCAGTTTGAGCATGGTTCTTGGCTACACCTTC.

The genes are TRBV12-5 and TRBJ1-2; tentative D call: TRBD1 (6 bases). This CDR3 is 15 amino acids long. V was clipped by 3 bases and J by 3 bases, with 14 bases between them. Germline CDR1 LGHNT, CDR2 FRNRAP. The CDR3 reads CASGFASGVDYGYTF. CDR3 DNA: TGTGCTAGTGGTTTCGCCTCAGGGGTCGACTATGGCTACACCTTC.

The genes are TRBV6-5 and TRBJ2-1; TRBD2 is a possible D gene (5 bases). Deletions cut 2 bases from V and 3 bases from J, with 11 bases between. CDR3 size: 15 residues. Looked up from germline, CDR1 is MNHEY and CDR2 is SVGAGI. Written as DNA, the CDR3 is TGTGCCAGCAGTTACGGAAGCGGTGGCTACAATGAGCAGTTCTTC. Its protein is CASSYGSGGYNEQFF.

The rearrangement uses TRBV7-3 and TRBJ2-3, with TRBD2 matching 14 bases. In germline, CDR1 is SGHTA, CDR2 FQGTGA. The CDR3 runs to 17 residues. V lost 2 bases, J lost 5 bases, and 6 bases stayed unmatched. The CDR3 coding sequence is TGTGCCAGCAGCTTAGGACTAGCGGGAGGAGTTGGAGATACGCAGTATTTT. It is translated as CASSLGLAGGVGDTQYF. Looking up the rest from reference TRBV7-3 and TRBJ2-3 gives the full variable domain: GAGVSQTPSNKVTEKGKYVELRCDPISGHTALYWYRQSLGQGPEFLIYFQGTGAADDSGLPNDRFFAVRPEGSVSTLKIQRTERGDSAVYLCASSLGLAGGVGDTQYFGPGTRLTVL.

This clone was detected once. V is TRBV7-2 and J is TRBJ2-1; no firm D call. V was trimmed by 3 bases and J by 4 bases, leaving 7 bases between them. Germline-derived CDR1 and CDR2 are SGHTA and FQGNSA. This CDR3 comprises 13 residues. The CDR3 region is CASSFGGYNEQFF. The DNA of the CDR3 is TGTGCCAGCAGCTTTGGCGGTTACAATGAGCAGTTCTTC.

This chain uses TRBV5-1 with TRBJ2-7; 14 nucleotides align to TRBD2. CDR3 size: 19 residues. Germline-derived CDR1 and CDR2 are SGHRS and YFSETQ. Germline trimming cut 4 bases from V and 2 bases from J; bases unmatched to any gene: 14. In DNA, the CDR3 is TGCGCCAGCAGCCATGGGACTAGCGGGAGCGCAGAGTCCGCCTACGAGCAGTACTTC. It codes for CASSHGTSGSAESAYEQYF.

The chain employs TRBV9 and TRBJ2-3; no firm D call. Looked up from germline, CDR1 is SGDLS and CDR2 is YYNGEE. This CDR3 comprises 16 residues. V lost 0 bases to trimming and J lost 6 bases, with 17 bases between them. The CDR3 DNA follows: TGTGCCAGCAGCGTAGGGGTCAGTGTAGAACGGGATACGCAGTATTTT. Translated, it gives CASSVGVSVERDTQYF.

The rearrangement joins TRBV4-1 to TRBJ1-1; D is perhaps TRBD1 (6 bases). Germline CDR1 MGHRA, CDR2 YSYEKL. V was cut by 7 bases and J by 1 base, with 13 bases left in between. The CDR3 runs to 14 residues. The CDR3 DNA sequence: TGCGCCAGCACCAACAAACAGGGGAACACTGAAGCTTTCTTT. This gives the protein CASTNKQGNTEAFF.

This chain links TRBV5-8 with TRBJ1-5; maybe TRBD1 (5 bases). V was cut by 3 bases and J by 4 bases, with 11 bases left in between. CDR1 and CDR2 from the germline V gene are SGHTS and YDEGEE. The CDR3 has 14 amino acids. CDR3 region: CASSYTGRNQPQHF. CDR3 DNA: TGTGCCAGCAGCTACACGGGACGGAATCAGCCCCAGCATTTT. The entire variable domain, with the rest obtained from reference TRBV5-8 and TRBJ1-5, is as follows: EAGVTQSPTHLIKTRGQQATLRCSPISGHTSVYWYQQALGLGLQFLLWYDEGEERNRGNFPPRFSGRQFPNYSSELNVNALELEDSALYLCASSYTGRNQPQHFGDGTRLSIL.

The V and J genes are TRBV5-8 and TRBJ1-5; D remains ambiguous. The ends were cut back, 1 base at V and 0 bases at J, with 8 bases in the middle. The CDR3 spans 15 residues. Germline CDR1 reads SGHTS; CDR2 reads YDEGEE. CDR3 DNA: TGTGCCAGCAGCTTGTCGACCTATAGCAATCAGCCCCAGCATTTT. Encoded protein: CASSLSTYSNQPQHF.

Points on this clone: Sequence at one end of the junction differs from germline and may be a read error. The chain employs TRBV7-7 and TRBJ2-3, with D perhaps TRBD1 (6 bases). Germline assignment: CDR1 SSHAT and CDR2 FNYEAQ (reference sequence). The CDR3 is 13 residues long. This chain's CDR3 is CASSLGARDTQYF. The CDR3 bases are TGTGCTAGCAGCTTGGGGGCAAGAGATACGCAGTATTTT.

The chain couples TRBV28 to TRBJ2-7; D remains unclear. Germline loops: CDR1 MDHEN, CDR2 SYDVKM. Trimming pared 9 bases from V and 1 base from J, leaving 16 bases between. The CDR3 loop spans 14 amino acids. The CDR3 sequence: CASLSSAASYEQYF. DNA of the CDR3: TGTGCCAGTCTTTCTTCCGCGGCATCCTACGAGCAGTACTTC.

The CDR3 sequence: CASSIISRGTDTQYF. CDR3 in DNA: TGTGCCAGTAGTATAATCTCTAGGGGCACAGATACGCAGTATTTT. The chain combines TRBV19 with TRBJ2-3; unclear D gene. Germline values: CDR1 LNHDA, CDR2 SQIVND (reference sequence). The CDR3 length is 15 residues. V lost 2 bases to trimming and J lost 1 base, with 10 bases between them. The variable domain in full, completed from reference TRBV19 and TRBJ2-3, reads DGGITQSPKYLFRKEGQNVTLSCEQNLNHDAMYWYRQDPGQGLRLIYYSQIVNDFQKGDIAEGYSVSREKKESFPLTVTSAQKNPTAFYLCASSIISRGTDTQYFGPGTRLTVL.

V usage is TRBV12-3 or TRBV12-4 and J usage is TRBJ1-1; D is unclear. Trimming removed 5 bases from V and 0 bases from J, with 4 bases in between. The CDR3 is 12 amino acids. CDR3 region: CASSAMNTEAFF. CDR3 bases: TGTGCCAGCAGTGCTATGAACACTGAAGCTTTCTTT.

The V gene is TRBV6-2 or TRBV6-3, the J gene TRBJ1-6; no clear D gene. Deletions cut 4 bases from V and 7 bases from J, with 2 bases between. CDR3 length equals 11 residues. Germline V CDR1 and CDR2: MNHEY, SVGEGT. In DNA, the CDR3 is TGTGCCAGCAGTTGGAATTCACCCCTCCACTTT. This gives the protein CASSWNSPLHF.

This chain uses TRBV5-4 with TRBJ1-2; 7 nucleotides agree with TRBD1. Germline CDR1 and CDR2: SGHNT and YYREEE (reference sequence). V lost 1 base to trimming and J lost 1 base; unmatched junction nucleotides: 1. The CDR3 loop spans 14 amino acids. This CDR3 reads CASSLTGDNYGYTF. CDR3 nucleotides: TGTGCCAGCAGCTTGACAGGGGATAACTATGGCTACACCTTC.

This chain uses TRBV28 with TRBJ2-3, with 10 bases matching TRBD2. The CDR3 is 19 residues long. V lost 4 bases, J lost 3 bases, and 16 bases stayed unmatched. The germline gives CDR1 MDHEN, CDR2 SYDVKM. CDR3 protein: CASSSAAITSGRVTDTQYF. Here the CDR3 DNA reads TGTGCCAGCAGTTCCGCTGCTATTACCAGCGGGAGGGTTACAGATACGCAGTATTTT.

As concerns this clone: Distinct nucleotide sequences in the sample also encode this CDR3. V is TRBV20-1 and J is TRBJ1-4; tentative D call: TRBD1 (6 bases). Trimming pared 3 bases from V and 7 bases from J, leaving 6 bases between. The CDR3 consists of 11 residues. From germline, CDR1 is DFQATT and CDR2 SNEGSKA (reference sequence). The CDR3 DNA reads TGCAGTGCTAGCAGGGGTGAAAAACTGTTTTTT. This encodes CSASRGEKLFF.

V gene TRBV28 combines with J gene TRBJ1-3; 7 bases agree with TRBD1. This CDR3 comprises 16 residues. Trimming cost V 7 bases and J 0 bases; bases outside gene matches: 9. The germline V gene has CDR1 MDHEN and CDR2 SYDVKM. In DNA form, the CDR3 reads TGTGCCAGCACCTTGACAGGGCCGAGCTCTGGAAACACCATATATTTT. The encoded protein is CASTLTGPSSGNTIYF.

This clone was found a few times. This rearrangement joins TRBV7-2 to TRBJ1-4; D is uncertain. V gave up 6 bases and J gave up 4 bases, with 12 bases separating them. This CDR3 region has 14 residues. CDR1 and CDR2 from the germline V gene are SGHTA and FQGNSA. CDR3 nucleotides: TGTGCCAGCAGGGACGTGGGCCTTAATGAAAAACTGTTTTTT. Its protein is CASRDVGLNEKLFF.

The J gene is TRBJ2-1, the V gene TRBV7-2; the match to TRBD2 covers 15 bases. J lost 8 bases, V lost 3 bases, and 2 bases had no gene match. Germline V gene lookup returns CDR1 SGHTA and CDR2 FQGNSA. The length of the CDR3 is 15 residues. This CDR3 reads CASSFGLAGGHEQFF. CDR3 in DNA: TGTGCCAGCAGCTTTGGACTAGCGGGAGGGCATGAGCAGTTCTTC.

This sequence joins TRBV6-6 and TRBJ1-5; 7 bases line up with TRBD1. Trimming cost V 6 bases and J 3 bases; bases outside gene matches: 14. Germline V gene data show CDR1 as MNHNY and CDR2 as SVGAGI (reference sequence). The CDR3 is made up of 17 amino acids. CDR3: CASSRRIKGAHNQPQHF. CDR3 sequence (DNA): TGTGCCAGCAGCCGAAGGATAAAGGGGGCCCACAATCAGCCCCAGCATTTT.

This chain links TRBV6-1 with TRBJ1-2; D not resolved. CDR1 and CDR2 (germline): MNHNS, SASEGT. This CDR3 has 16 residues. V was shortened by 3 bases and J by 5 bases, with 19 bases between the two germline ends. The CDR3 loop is CASSEGFRVTAYGYTF. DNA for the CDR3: TGTGCCAGCAGTGAGGGTTTTAGGGTGACCGCGTATGGCTACACCTTC.